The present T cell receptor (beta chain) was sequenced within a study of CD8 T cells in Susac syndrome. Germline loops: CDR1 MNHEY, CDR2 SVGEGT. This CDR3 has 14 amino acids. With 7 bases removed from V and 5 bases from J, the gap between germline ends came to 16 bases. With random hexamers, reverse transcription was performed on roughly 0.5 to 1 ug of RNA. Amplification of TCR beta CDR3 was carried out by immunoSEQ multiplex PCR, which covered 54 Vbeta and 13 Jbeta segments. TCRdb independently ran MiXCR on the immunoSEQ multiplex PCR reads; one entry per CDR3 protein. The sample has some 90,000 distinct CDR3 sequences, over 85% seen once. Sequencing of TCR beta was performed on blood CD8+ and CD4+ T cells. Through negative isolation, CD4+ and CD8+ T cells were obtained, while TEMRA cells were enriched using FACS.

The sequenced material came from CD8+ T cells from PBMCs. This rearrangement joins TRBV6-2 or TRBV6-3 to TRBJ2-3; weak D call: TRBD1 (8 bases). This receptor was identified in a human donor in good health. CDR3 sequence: CASTFNRGGDTQYF. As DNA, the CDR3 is TGTGCCAGCACCTTTAACAGGGGGGGAGATACGCAGTATTTT.